Listed below are T cell receptor beta chains from one sample, sequenced in a study of cytomegalovirus exposure and HLA in healthy donors. Assay used: immunoSEQ multiplex PCR; TCRdb lists only in-frame clones, some missing. This repertoire shows some 150,000 clones, 89% found once; its top ten account for around 9%. Specimen: PBMCs. These receptor sequences come from a woman between 18 and 29 years old in good health and CMV-seropositive. CDR3s include the opening cysteine and the closing phenylalanine or tryptophan.

J gene: TRBJ1-6; CDR3 length: 14; V gene: TRBV6-1; CDR3 protein: CASSDPGENSPLHF
J gene: TRBJ2-7; CDR3 length: 16; V gene: TRBV5-3; CDR3 protein: CARRAPSGTGLGEQYF
J gene: TRBJ2-5; CDR3 length: 12; V gene: TRBV28; CDR3 protein: CASSSVRETQYF
J gene: TRBJ2-7; CDR3 length: 14; V gene: TRBV6-1; CDR3 protein: CASSETPMSYEQYF
J gene: TRBJ2-5; CDR3 length: 15; V gene: TRBV18; CDR3 protein: CASSPASGRQETQYF
J gene: TRBJ2-7; CDR3 length: 15; V gene: TRBV6-5; CDR3 protein: CASRVLFHPPYEQYF
J gene: TRBJ1-5; CDR3 length: 14; V gene: TRBV19; CDR3 protein: CASSIGAWGEPQHF
J gene: TRBJ2-1; CDR3 length: 14; V gene: TRBV9; CDR3 protein: CASSPDGSYNEQFF
J gene: TRBJ2-5; CDR3 length: 17; V gene: TRBV5-4; CDR3 protein: CASSSFHVPRGGETQYF
J gene: TRBJ2-7; CDR3 length: 13; V gene: TRBV4-1; CDR3 protein: CASSQGVSYEQYF